This TCR beta chain was sequenced during a study of spatial heterogeneity in lung cancer. Germline CDR1 reads SGHNT; CDR2 reads YENEEA. The ends were cut back, 5 bases at V and 2 bases at J, with 17 bases in the middle. CDR3 length: 16 amino acids. Documented time point: sample taken at primary tumor resection. This clonotype rates as medium-sized. TCRdb called the 5' RACE reads again in MiXCR, with one record for every CDR3 protein. This sample yields under 7,000 distinct CDR3 sequences, of which 7.8% are seen a single time; around a sixth belongs to the top ten. The source was normal lung tissue next to the tumor, collected at surgery. The V call is TRBV11-3, the J call TRBJ2-3; D may be TRBD1 (6 bases). The sequence came from a female donor with early-stage non-small cell lung cancer. For the CDR3, the DNA is TGTGCCAGCAGCCCCGGTTACCGGGACAACACAGATACGCAGTATTTT. This gives the protein CASSPGYRDNTDTQYF.